This T cell receptor (beta chain) came from a study of shared clonotypes between healthy human individuals. V lost 1 base and J 5 bases, leaving 17 bases between the germline ends. The CDR3 runs 16 residues. Per the germline V gene, CDR1 is LGHNA and CDR2 is YSLEER. The assay was immunoSEQ multiplex PCR, and TCRdb's table has in-frame clones only and misses some. The sample records over a million clones, approximately 78% being singletons. The sequenced sample was memory CD4+ T cells from PBMCs. Subset noted: CD45RA-negative fraction. The rearrangement uses TRBV4-3 and TRBJ2-5; perhaps TRBD1 as D (5 bases). The TCR originated in a man aged 18 to 29 in good health. Some clones in this sample may be carry-over from other donors' samples. CDR3 DNA sequence: TGCGCCAGCAGCCAAGGGCAGGGCGATTATGGCGAGACCCAGTACTTC. Residues: CASSQGQGDYGETQYF.